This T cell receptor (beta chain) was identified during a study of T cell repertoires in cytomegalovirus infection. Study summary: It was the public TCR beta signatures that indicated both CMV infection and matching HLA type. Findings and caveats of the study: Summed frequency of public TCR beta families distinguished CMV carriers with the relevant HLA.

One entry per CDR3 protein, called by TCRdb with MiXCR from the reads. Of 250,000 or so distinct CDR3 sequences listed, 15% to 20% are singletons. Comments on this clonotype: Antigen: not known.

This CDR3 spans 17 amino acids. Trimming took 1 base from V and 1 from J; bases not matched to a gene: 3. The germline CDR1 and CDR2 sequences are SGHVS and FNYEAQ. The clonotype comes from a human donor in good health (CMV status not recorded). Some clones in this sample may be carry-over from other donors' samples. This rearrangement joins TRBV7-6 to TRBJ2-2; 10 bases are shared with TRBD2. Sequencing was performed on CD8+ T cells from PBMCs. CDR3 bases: TGTGCCAGCAGCTTAGTTCTAGCGGGGGAGAACACCGGGGAGCTGTTTTTT. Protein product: CASSLVLAGENTGELFF.